This T cell receptor beta chain was profiled in a study of response to subunit inactivated influenza vaccine (dated by TCRdb to 2016 to 2018). Some background on the complete study: Deep quantitative T cell receptor repertoire profiling was used in the study to track responses to a trivalent subunit inactivated influenza vaccine.

CDR1 and CDR2 were assigned from the germline V gene (reference sequence) as MNHNY and SVGAGI. The V end loses 0 bases and the J end loses 11 bases, and a stretch of 7 bases separates them. From its cysteine to its phenylalanine, the CDR3 spans 11 amino acids. Solely the CDR3 DNA is kept, with 33 bases framed from the first base. Paper-wide results and their limitations: It was suggested by the authors that each seasonal influenza vaccination may recruit only a limited number of new T cells.

The sample holds many counts of this clonotype. No antigen is known for it. No per-base quality is available; no much larger clone lies one base away. The library relied on RT-PCR. The run used an Illumina HiSeq 2500. The raw public data were reprocessed by TCRdb itself: fastp quality trimming at Q25, MiXCR clonotype calling, in-frame beta chains only. Rows with one shared CDR3 protein collapse into an entry with the most common genes and DNA. The sample yields approximately 700,000 distinct CDR3 sequences; 15% to 17% were counted once. The ten largest clones capture approximately 10% of the sample. The sequencing used PBMCs from blood, collected approximately 12 days after vaccination. This TCR was sampled from a man aged 50 to 59 who received an inactivated influenza vaccine. Donor details come from another sample of the same person, matched by shared clones. The sequence links TRBV6-6 to TRBJ2-5; the D gene remains uncertain. For the CDR3, the sequence is CASSYSRDQYF. The DNA sequence follows: TGTGCCAGCAGTTACTCTAGGGATCAGTACTTC.